Listed here are 5 T cell receptor beta chains from one sample, sequenced in a study of cytomegalovirus exposure and HLA in healthy donors. PCR primers comprised 60 Vbeta and 13 Jbeta primers. Assay: immunoSEQ multiplex PCR; the TCRdb copy retains only in-frame clones and omits some. The sample contains approximately 67,000 clones, 85% to 90% of which appear only once. Sample: PBMCs. Receptors originate from a woman aged 25-40 years in good health and CMV-seropositive.

The V call is TRBV5-1, the J call TRBJ2-1, with a tentative D call TRBD2 (6 bases). The germline V and J ends were trimmed by 0 bases and 8 bases, with 12 bases remaining between them. The CDR3 spans 14 residues. The germline gives CDR1 SGHRS, CDR2 YFSETQ. The CDR3 loop reads CASSLVEGAHEQFF. CDR3 bases: TGCGCCAGCAGCTTGGTGGAGGGTGCCCATGAGCAGTTCTTC. The full variable domain, its missing parts supplied by reference TRBV5-1 and TRBJ2-1, is KAGVTQTPRYLIKTRGQQVTLSCSPISGHRSVSWYQQTPGQGLQFLFEYFSETQRNKGNFPGRFSGRQFSNSRSEMNVSTLELGDSALYLCASSLVEGAHEQFFGPGTRLTVL.

The chain is built from TRBV7-9 and TRBJ1-4; tentative D call: TRBD1 (5 bases). Germline lookup yields CDR1 SEHNR and CDR2 FQNEAQ (reference sequence). This CDR3 has 14 amino acids. V was trimmed by 7 bases and J by 7 bases, leaving 16 bases between them. CDR3 nucleotides: TGTGCCAGCACCCAGGGTGGGCGGTTTGAAAAACTGTTTTTT. It yields the protein CASTQGGRFEKLFF.

The chain links TRBV11-2 to TRBJ1-1; D unresolved. Between the trimmed V and J ends, which lost 4 bases and 1 base, there was a span of 7 bases. CDR3 size: 13 residues. Germline lookup yields CDR1 SGHAT and CDR2 FQNNGV. CDR3 loop: CASSSSGNTEAFF. The CDR3 nucleotides read TGTGCCAGCAGCTCCTCAGGGAACACTGAAGCTTTCTTT.

The chain has TRBV7-9 and TRBJ2-1; 11 nucleotides agree with TRBD2. The CDR3 spans 15 residues. The trim removed 4 bases at V and 6 bases at J, leaving 5 bases unmatched. Germline V gives CDR1 SEHNR, CDR2 FQNEAQ (reference sequence). CDR3 in amino acids: CASSSLAGGGNEQFF. CDR3 nucleotides: TGTGCCAGCAGCTCCCTAGCGGGAGGTGGCAATGAGCAGTTCTTC.

The genes are TRBV19 and TRBJ2-3; maybe TRBD2 (6 bases). CDR1 is LNHDA, CDR2 SQIVND, per germline (reference sequence). V lost 3 bases and J 4 bases, leaving 11 bases between the germline ends. CDR3 length equals 14 residues. This CDR3 reads CASSIKSSADTQYF. CDR3 in DNA: TGTGCCAGTAGTATTAAGTCTAGCGCAGATACGCAGTATTTT.